Presented here are 27 T cell receptor beta chains from one specimen sequenced in a study of blood T cell repertoires in COVID-19. Only in-frame clones appear in the TCRdb table, and some are missing; sequencing was by immunoSEQ multiplex PCR. The table records fewer than 300,000 clones, 85% of them present only once. What was sequenced was PBMCs or T cells enriched from blood (not recorded which). Every receptor here comes from a woman aged 45-65 years who had recovered from COVID-19.

The genes are TRBV3-1 (or the pseudogene TRBV3-2) and TRBJ1-3; TRBD1 might be the D (5 bases). The CDR3 covers 14 residues. The V and J ends lost 3 bases and 7 bases respectively, with 13 bases between them. Germline V CDR1 and CDR2: LGHDT, YNNKEL (reference sequence). The CDR3 DNA is TGTGCCAGCAGCCACTTCGGCGCAGGGAACACCATATATTTT. Translation gives CASSHFGAGNTIYF.

The chain combines TRBV4-1 with TRBJ2-7; a weak D match, TRBD2 (7 bases). In germline, CDR1 is MGHRA, CDR2 YSYEKL. V was shortened by 1 base and J by 2 bases, with 15 bases between the two germline ends. This CDR3 spans 16 amino acids. Here the CDR3 DNA reads TGCGCCAGCAGCCAAGTCATGGGGGGGCCGGCCTACGAGCAGTACTTC. Translation gives CASSQVMGGPAYEQYF.

The genes are TRBV2 and TRBJ1-5; TRBD1 agrees at 7 bases. CDR3 length: 15 amino acids. Per germline, CDR1 SNHLY and CDR2 FYNNEI. After removal of 5 bases from V and 0 bases from J, the junction contained 4 bases not matched to a gene. CDR3 sequence reads: CASSRQGDSNQPQHF. CDR3 DNA: TGTGCCAGCAGTAGACAGGGTGATAGCAATCAGCCCCAGCATTTT. Looking up the rest from reference TRBV2 and TRBJ1-5 gives the full variable domain: EPEVTQTPSHQVTQMGQEVILRCVPISNHLYFYWYRQILGQKVEFLVSFYNNEISEKSEIFDDQFSVERPDGSNFTLKIRSTKLEDSAMYFCASSRQGDSNQPQHFGDGTRLSIL.

CDR3 bases: TGTGCCAGCAGCTTCCGGGATTTTGGTGAAAAACTGTTTTTT. Its protein product is CASSFRDFGEKLFF. The chain combines TRBV5-4 with TRBJ1-4; D is unclear. This CDR3 has 14 residues. Trimming stripped 2 bases from V and 7 bases from J, with 12 bases between. Germline CDR1 SGHNT, CDR2 YYREEE (reference sequence).

The genes are TRBV28 and TRBJ2-7; TRBD1 aligns across 7 bases. The CDR3 runs to 16 residues. Germline V gene lookup returns CDR1 MDHEN and CDR2 SYDVKM. With 3 bases clipped from V and 2 bases from J, the junction kept 10 bases outside the gene matches. CDR3 DNA: TGTGCCAGCAGTTTTCGGTATACGGGACAGACCTACGAGCAGTACTTC. Translating gives CASSFRYTGQTYEQYF.

The chain employs TRBV5-1 and TRBJ2-7; 7 bases agree with TRBD1. Germline V gene sequence: CDR1 SGHRS, CDR2 YFSETQ. The CDR3 totals 15 residues. V lost 0 bases to trimming and J lost 2 bases; unmatched junction nucleotides: 5. Here the CDR3 reads CASSLAVGTAYEQYF. The CDR3 DNA follows: TGCGCCAGCAGCTTGGCCGTTGGGACAGCCTACGAGCAGTACTTC.

CDR3 sequence: CASSLGRDSANTGELFF. The CDR3 bases are TGTGCCAGCAGCTTAGGCCGGGACAGCGCGAACACCGGGGAGCTGTTTTTT. This chain links TRBV7-9 with TRBJ2-2; 7 nucleotides line up with TRBD1. This CDR3 contains 17 residues. Germline lookup yields CDR1 SEHNR and CDR2 FQNEAQ (reference sequence). V lost 1 base to trimming and J lost 0 bases; unmatched junction nucleotides: 5. Full variable domain (rest looked up from reference TRBV7-9 and TRBJ2-2): DTGVSQNPRHKITKRGQNVTFRCDPISEHNRLYWYRQTLGQGPEFLTYFQNEAQLEKSRLLSDRFSAERPKGSFSTLEIQRTEQGDSAMYLCASSLGRDSANTGELFFGEGSRLTVL.

V is TRBV27 and J is TRBJ2-7; D ambiguous. The CDR3 length is 16 residues. The germline V and J ends were trimmed by 5 bases and 0 bases, with 17 bases remaining between them. CDR1 MNHEY and CDR2 SMNVEV come from the germline V gene (reference sequence). CDR3 loop: CASSPFPQSGSYEQYF. The CDR3 DNA is TGTGCCAGCAGTCCTTTTCCCCAGTCGGGCTCCTACGAGCAGTACTTC.

The J gene is TRBJ1-3, the V gene TRBV30; D is unclear. Per the germline V gene, CDR1 is GTSNPN and CDR2 is SVGIG (reference sequence). The CDR3 extends over 12 amino acids. The CDR3 region is CVYRSSGNTIYF. DNA of the CDR3: TGTGTCTATCGCTCCTCTGGAAACACCATATATTTT.

The chain recombines TRBV7-2 with TRBJ2-7; 13 nucleotides align to TRBD2. Trimming cost V 5 bases and J 4 bases; bases outside gene matches: 8. CDR1 and CDR2 (germline): SGHTA, FQGNSA. The CDR3 totals 16 residues. CDR3 protein: CASSEGLAGVGYEQYF. Here the CDR3 DNA reads TGTGCCAGCAGCGAAGGACTAGCGGGAGTGGGGTACGAGCAGTACTTC. Full variable domain (missing parts from reference TRBV7-2 and TRBJ2-7): GAGVSQSPSNKVTEKGKDVELRCDPISGHTALYWYRQSLGQGLEFLIYFQGNSAPDKSGLPSDRFSAERTGGSVSTLTIQRTQQEDSAVYLCASSEGLAGVGYEQYFGPGTRLTVT.

The V gene is TRBV27, the J gene TRBJ2-2, with TRBD1 as a possible D gene (5 bases). V was clipped by 4 bases and J by 6 bases, with 12 bases between them. The germline CDR1 and CDR2 sequences are MNHEY and SMNVEV (reference sequence). This CDR3 is built from 14 residues. The CDR3 DNA is TGTGCCAGCAGTTCAGGGCTAGGGGCCGGGGAGCTGTTTTTT. Amino acids: CASSSGLGAGELFF.

The chain carries TRBV6-2 or TRBV6-3 and TRBJ2-1; 7 nucleotides agree with TRBD2. Germline V gene lookup returns CDR1 MNHEY and CDR2 SVGEGT. The CDR3 is 15 residues long. Trimming cost V 6 bases and J 7 bases; bases outside gene matches: 12. CDR3 nucleotides: TGTGCCAGCAGCTGGGGTACTAGCGTCAATAATGAGCAGTTCTTC. Translation gives CASSWGTSVNNEQFF.

J is TRBJ1-1 and V is TRBV5-6; D is possibly TRBD1 (5 bases). The V end lost 2 bases, the J end lost 1 base, and 12 bases lay between the germline ends. The CDR3 length is 15 residues. Germline assignment: CDR1 SGHDT and CDR2 YYEEEE. The CDR3 sequence is CASSLLGQTNTEAFF. As DNA, the CDR3 is TGTGCCAGCAGCTTATTAGGACAAACGAACACTGAAGCTTTCTTT.

The chain couples TRBV3-1 (or the pseudogene TRBV3-2) to TRBJ1-1; 8 bases match TRBD1. With V trimmed by 6 bases and J by 6 bases, 6 bases remained unmatched. CDR1 LGHDT and CDR2 YNNKEL come from the germline V gene (reference sequence). CDR3 length equals 13 residues. The CDR3 coding sequence is TGTGCCAGCAGAAACTTACAGGGGGCTGAAGCTTTCTTT. It is translated as CASRNLQGAEAFF.

The chain uses TRBV3-1 (or the pseudogene TRBV3-2) and TRBJ2-1; the D gene is possibly TRBD2 (5 bases). Germline V lookup: CDR1 LGHDT, CDR2 YNNKEL (reference sequence). V lost 4 bases and J 7 bases, leaving 11 bases between the germline ends. This CDR3 is built from 13 residues. The CDR3 bases are TGTGCCAGCAGCCCGGGAAGGGAAAATGAGCAGTTCTTC. This sequence encodes CASSPGRENEQFF.

This clone was counted once. The V gene is TRBV2, the J gene TRBJ1-5; TRBD1 is a possible D gene (6 bases). V lost 6 bases and J lost 5, with 14 bases in between. Germline assignment: CDR1 SNHLY and CDR2 FYNNEI. This CDR3 has 14 residues. The CDR3 reads CASSTGIWDQPQHF. The CDR3 nucleotides read TGTGCCAGCAGCACAGGGATTTGGGATCAGCCCCAGCATTTT.

The chain links TRBV7-2 to TRBJ1-1, with TRBD1 as a possible D gene (5 bases). The CDR3 loop spans 14 amino acids. V was cut by 0 bases and J by 5 bases, with 10 bases left in between. Germline CDR1 SGHTA, CDR2 FQGNSA. The CDR3 nucleotides are TGTGCCAGCAGCTTAGCGCACGGGGGGACTGAAGCTTTCTTT. It encodes CASSLAHGGTEAFF.

The chain carries TRBV30 and TRBJ1-6, with a tentative D call TRBD1 (6 bases). Trimming shortened V by 3 bases and J by 6 bases, and 15 bases separated the two germline ends. There are 15 residues in the CDR3. Germline V CDR1 and CDR2: GTSNPN, SVGIG (reference sequence). The CDR3: CAWRLLTGINSPLHF. The CDR3 DNA sequence: TGTGCCTGGAGGCTACTGACAGGAATTAATTCACCCCTCCACTTT.

The genes are TRBV7-6 and TRBJ1-1; D is ambiguous. CDR1 and CDR2 from the germline V gene are SGHVS and FNYEAQ. The CDR3 runs 13 residues. Trimming took off 2 bases at V and 1 base at J, with 5 bases between the two ends. The CDR3 sequence: CASSLQANTEAFF. In DNA form, the CDR3 reads TGTGCCAGCAGCTTACAGGCGAACACTGAAGCTTTCTTT.

This sequence joins TRBV6-5 and TRBJ1-2; 8 nucleotides agree with TRBD1. The germline V gene has CDR1 MNHEY and CDR2 SVGAGI. The CDR3 sequence is 12 residues long. The V segment lost 6 bases and the J segment 8 bases; nucleotides outside the gene matches: 5. The chain's CDR3 is CASSPRTGGYTF. The CDR3 bases are TGTGCCAGCAGCCCCCGGACAGGGGGCTACACCTTC.

Comments on this clone: This CDR3 is also generated by other DNA sequences in the sample. The chain uses TRBV30 and TRBJ2-7; D ambiguous. The CDR3 is 12 residues long. The germline V gene has CDR1 GTSNPN and CDR2 SVGIG (reference sequence). Trimming cost V 0 bases and J 2 bases, with 5 bases left between them. CDR3 region: CAWSVLTYEQYF. CDR3 sequence (DNA): TGTGCCTGGAGTGTACTAACCTACGAGCAGTACTTC.

The CDR3 nucleotides are TGTGCCGCAGGACAGGGGGCGAAAGGTGAAAAACTGTTTTTT. This sequence encodes CAAGQGAKGEKLFF. V is TRBV24-1 and J is TRBJ1-4; 11 nucleotides match TRBD1. Trimming at V came to 12 bases and at J to 7 bases, leaving 9 bases not matched to a gene. Germline values: CDR1 KGHDR, CDR2 SFDVKD. This CDR3 comprises 14 residues.

This clone appeared a single time. The chain combines TRBV7-2 with TRBJ1-1; 8 nucleotides line up with TRBD1. CDR3 length: 17 residues. From germline, CDR1 is SGHTA and CDR2 FQGNSA. V lost 1 base, J lost 5 bases, and 12 bases stayed unmatched. The CDR3 protein is CASSLDPRTGKGTEAFF. The CDR3 region has the DNA TGTGCCAGCAGCTTAGACCCTCGGACAGGGAAAGGAACTGAAGCTTTCTTT.

The chain is built from TRBV13 and TRBJ1-2; 7 nucleotides line up with TRBD1. V shed 5 bases, J shed 0 bases, and the junction held 6 bases outside the gene matches. This CDR3 contains 15 residues. The germline V gene encodes CDR1 PRHDT and CDR2 FYEKMQ (reference sequence). CDR3 region: CASSRRTGTNYGYTF. The CDR3 DNA reads TGTGCCAGCAGCCGACGGACAGGCACTAACTATGGCTACACCTTC.

The V gene is TRBV11-2, the J gene TRBJ2-5; the match to TRBD2 covers 8 bases. The CDR3 runs to 17 residues. Germline CDR1 reads SGHAT; CDR2 reads FQNNGV. J gave up 3 bases and V 4 bases, and 13 bases lay outside the gene matches. CDR3 in amino acids: CASSSPLGGGGKETQYF. In nucleotides, the CDR3 is TGTGCCAGCAGCTCACCCCTTGGGGGCGGGGGGAAAGAGACCCAGTACTTC. The full variable domain, in which reference TRBV11-2 and TRBJ2-5 provide the parts outside the CDR3, is EAGVAQSPRYKIIEKRQSVAFWCNPISGHATLYWYQQILGQGPKLLIQFQNNGVVDDSQLPKDRFSAERLKGVDSTLKIQPAKLEDSAVYLCASSSPLGGGGKETQYFGPGTRLLVL.

The chain carries TRBV18 and TRBJ1-1; 7 bases fit TRBD1. The CDR3 runs 16 residues. CDR1 is KGHSH, CDR2 LQKENI, per germline. The V segment lost 5 bases and the J segment 4 bases; nucleotides outside the gene matches: 13. CDR3 sequence: CASSATTGRSSTEAFF. The CDR3 region has the DNA TGTGCCAGCTCAGCAACGACAGGGCGATCGAGCACTGAAGCTTTCTTT.

The chain links TRBV9 to TRBJ2-7, with D maybe TRBD2 (5 bases). Germline loops: CDR1 SGDLS, CDR2 YYNGEE. V lost 4 bases to trimming and J lost 7 bases, with 21 bases between them. The CDR3 spans 15 residues. The DNA of the CDR3 is TGTGCCAGCAGCCCCACCACCGGACTGGGCGAGGAGCAGTACTTC. Its protein product is CASSPTTGLGEEQYF.